Sequencing of this T cell receptor (beta chain) was carried out in a study of T cells in Graves' hyperthyroidism and ophthalmopathy. The CDR3 extends over 12 amino acids. CDR1 is SGHAT and CDR2 is FQNNGV in the germline V gene. V shed 3 bases and J shed 6 bases, with 9 bases lying between them. Reasons for excluding patients were uncontrolled infection, other autoimmune disease, pregnancy or lactation. This clonotype was detected ten times or more. The source material, RNA transcripts, was used to amplify TCR beta CDR3 regions. TCR CDR3 underwent first-round RT-PCR with the HTBI primer set. Each CDR3 protein gets one entry after TCRdb re-called the multiplex PCR reads with MiXCR. The sample consists of 450,000 to 700,000 distinct CDR3 sequences, about 43% of them appearing once.

The origin of this receptor is an adult woman with Graves' disease, either hyperthyroidism or ophthalmopathy (not recorded which). The sequenced sample was peripheral blood or thyroid tissue (not recorded which). This sequence joins TRBV11-2 and TRBJ2-7, with D perhaps TRBD2 (6 bases). CDR3 protein: CASSFGTPEQYF. In DNA form, the CDR3 reads TGTGCCAGCAGCTTCGGGACTCCCGAGCAGTACTTC.